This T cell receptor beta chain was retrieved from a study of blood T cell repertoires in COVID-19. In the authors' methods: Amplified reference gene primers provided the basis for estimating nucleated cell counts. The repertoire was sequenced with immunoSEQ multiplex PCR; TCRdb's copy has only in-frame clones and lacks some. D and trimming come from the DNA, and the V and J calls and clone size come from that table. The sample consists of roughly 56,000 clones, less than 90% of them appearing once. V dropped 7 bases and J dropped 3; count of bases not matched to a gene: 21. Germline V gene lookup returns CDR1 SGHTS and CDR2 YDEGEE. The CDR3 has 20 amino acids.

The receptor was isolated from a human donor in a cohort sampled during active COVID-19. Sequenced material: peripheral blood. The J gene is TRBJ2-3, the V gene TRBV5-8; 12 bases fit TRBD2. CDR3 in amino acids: CASPDLPSLLAGGPTDTQYF. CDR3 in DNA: TGTGCCAGCCCGGACCTGCCCAGTCTCCTAGCGGGAGGGCCTACAGATACGCAGTATTTT.